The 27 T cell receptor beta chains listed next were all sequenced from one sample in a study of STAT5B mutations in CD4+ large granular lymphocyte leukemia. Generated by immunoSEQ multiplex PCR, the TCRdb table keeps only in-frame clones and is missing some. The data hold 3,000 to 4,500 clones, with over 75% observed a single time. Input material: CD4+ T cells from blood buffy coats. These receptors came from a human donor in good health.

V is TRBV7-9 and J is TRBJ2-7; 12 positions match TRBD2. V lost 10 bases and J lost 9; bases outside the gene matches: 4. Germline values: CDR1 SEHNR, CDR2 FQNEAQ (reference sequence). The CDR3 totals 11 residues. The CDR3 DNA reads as TGTGCCACCCAGACTAGCGGGGGGCAGTACTTC. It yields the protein CATQTSGGQYF.

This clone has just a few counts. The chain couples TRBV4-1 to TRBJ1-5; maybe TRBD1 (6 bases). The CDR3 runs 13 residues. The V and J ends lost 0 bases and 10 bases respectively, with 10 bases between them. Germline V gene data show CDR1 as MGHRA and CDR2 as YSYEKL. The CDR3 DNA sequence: TGCGCCAGCAGCCAAGATAGGGGGATCCCCCAGCATTTT. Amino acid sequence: CASSQDRGIPQHF.

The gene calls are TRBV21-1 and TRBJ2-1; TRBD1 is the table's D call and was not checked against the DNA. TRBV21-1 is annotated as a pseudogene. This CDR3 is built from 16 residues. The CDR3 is CASSSFSGTGAPEQFF. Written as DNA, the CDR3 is TGTGCCAGCAGCTCCTTCTCGGGGACAGGGGCGCCTGAGCAGTTCTTC.

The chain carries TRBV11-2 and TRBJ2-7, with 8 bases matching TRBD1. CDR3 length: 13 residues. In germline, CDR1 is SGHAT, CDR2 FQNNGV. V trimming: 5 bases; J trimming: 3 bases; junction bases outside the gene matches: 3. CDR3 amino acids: CASSIGQGYEQYF. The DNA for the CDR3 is TGTGCCAGCAGCATAGGACAGGGCTACGAGCAGTACTTC.

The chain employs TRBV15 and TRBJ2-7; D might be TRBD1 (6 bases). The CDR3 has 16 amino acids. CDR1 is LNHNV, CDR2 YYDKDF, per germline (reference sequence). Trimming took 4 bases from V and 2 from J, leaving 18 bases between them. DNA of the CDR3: TGTGCCACCAGCAACCCAAGACAGGTTCCTACCTACGAGCAGTACTTC. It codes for CATSNPRQVPTYEQYF.

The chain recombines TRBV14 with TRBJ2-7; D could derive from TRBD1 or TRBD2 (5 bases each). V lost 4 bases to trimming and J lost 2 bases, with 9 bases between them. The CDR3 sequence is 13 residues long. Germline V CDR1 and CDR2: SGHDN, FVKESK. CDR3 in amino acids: CASSRGFTYEQYF. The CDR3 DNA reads TGTGCCAGCAGCCGGGGGTTTACCTACGAGCAGTACTTC.

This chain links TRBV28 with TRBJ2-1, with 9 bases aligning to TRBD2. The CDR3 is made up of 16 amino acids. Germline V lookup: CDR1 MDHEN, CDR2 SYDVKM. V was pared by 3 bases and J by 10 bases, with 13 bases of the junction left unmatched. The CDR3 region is CASSFWASGAPREQFF. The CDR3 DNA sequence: TGTGCCAGCAGTTTCTGGGCTAGCGGGGCCCCCAGGGAGCAGTTCTTC.

In DNA form, the CDR3 reads TGTGCCAGCAGTCAAGACAGGGGATCCCCCTACGAGCAGTACTTC. It specifies CASSQDRGSPYEQYF. J is TRBJ2-7 and V is TRBV7-6, with 8 bases that match TRBD1. Germline CDR1 reads SGHVS; CDR2 reads FNYEAQ. The CDR3 has 15 amino acids. Trimming removed 6 bases from V and 2 bases from J; junction bases left unmatched: 9.

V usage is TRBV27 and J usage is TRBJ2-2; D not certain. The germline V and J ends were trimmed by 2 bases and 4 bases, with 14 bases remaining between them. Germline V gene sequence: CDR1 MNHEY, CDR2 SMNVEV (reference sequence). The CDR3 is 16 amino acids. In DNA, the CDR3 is TGTGCCAGCAGTTTACTAGACCCCCGGTCCACCGGGGAGCTGTTTTTT. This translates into CASSLLDPRSTGELFF.

The CDR3 protein is CASSSASGNEQFF. The CDR3 DNA reads TGTGCCAGTAGTAGTGCTAGCGGGAATGAGCAGTTCTTC. V is TRBV19 and J is TRBJ2-1; TRBD2 agrees at 8 bases. The ends lost 4 bases at V and 7 bases at J; junction bases unmatched: 3. Per germline, CDR1 LNHDA and CDR2 SQIVND (reference sequence). This CDR3 has 13 residues.

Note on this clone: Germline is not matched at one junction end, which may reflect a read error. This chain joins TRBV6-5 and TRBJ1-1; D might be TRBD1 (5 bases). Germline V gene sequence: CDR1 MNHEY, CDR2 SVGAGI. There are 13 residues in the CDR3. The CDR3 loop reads CAGRLTANTEAFF. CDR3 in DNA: TGTGCCGGCAGGCTGACAGCCAACACTGAAGCTTTCTTT.

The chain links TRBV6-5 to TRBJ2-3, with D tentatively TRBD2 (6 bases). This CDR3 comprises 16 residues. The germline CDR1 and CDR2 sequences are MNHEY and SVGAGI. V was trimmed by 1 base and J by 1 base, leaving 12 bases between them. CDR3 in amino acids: CASSYLFGGGTDTQYF. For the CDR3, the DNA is TGTGCCAGCAGTTACTTGTTCGGGGGAGGCACAGATACGCAGTATTTT.

CDR3 coding DNA: TGCGCCAGCAGCTTGGATAGCGGGGGCTACAATGAGCAGTTCTTC. Its translation is CASSLDSGGYNEQFF. The V gene is TRBV5-1, the J gene TRBJ2-1; 9 bases match TRBD2. The CDR3 spans 15 residues. CDR1 is SGHRS and CDR2 is YFSETQ in the germline V gene. Trimming cost V 0 bases and J 3 bases; bases outside gene matches: 1. Drawing the rest from reference TRBV5-1 and TRBJ2-1, the complete variable domain is KAGVTQTPRYLIKTRGQQVTLSCSPISGHRSVSWYQQTPGQGLQFLFEYFSETQRNKGNFPGRFSGRQFSNSRSEMNVSTLELGDSALYLCASSLDSGGYNEQFFGPGTRLTVL.

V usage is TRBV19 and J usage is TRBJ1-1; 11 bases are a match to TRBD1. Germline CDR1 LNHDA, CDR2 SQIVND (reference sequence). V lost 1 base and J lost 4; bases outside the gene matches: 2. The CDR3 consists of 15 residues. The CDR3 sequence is CASSIGTGGFTEAFF. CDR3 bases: TGTGCCAGTAGTATAGGGACAGGGGGCTTCACTGAAGCTTTCTTT.

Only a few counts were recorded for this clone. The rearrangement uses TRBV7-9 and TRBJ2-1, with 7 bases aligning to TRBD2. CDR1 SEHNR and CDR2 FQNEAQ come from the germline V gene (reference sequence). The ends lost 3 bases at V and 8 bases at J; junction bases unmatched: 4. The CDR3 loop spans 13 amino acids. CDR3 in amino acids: CASSFGGSDEQFF. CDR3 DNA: TGTGCCAGCAGCTTCGGCGGGAGCGATGAGCAGTTCTTC.

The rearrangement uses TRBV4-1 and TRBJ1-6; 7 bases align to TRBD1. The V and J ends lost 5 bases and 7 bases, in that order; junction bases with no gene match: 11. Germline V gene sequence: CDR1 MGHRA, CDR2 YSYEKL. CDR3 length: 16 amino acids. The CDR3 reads CASSAQQGLLNSPLHF. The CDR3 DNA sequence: TGCGCCAGCAGCGCTCAACAGGGGCTACTAAATTCACCCCTCCACTTT.

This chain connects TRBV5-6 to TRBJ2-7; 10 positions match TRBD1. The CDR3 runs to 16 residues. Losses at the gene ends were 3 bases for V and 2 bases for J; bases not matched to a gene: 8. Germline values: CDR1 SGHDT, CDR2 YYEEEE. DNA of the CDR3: TGTGCCAGCAGCTCCTCCGGGACAGGGGCGCCCTACGAGCAGTACTTC. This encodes CASSSSGTGAPYEQYF.

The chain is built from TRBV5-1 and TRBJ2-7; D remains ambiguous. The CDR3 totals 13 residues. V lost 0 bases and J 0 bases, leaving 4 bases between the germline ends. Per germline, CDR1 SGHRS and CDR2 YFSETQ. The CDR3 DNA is TGCGCCAGCAGCTTGGGGAACTCCTACGAGCAGTACTTC. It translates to CASSLGNSYEQYF.

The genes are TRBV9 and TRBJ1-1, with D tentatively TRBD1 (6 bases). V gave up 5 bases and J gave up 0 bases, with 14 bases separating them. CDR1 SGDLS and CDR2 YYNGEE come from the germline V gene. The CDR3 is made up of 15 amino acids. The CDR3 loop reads CASRKGGGMNTEAFF. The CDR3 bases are TGTGCCAGCAGGAAAGGGGGGGGGATGAACACTGAAGCTTTCTTT.

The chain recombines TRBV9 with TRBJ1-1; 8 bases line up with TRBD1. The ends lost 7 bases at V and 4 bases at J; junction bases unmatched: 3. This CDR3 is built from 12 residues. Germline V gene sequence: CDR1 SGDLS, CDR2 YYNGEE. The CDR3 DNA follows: TGTGCCAGCGGAACAGGGGGCACTGAAGCTTTCTTT. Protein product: CASGTGGTEAFF. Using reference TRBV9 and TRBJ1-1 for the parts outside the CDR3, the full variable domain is DSGVTQTPKHLITATGQRVTLRCSPRSGDLSVYWYQQSLDQGLQFLIQYYNGEERAKGNILERFSAQQFPDLHSELNLSSLELGDSALYFCASGTGGTEAFFGQGTRLTVV.

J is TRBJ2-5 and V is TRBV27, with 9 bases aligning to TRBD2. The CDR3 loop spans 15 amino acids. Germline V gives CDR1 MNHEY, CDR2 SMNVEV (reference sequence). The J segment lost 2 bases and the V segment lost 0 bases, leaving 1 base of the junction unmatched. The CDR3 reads CASSLSTSGQETQYF. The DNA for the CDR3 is TGTGCCAGCAGTTTATCCACTAGCGGGCAAGAGACCCAGTACTTC.

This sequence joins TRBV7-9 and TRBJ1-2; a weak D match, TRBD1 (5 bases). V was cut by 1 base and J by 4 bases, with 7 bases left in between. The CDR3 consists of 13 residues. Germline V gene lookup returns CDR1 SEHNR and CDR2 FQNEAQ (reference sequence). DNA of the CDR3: TGTGCCAGCAGCTTAGGGACATCCTATGGCTACACCTTC. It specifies CASSLGTSYGYTF.

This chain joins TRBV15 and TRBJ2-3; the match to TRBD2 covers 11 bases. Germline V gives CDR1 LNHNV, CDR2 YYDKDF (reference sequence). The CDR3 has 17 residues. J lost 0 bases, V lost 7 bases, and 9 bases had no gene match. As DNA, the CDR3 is TGTGCCACCAACGGACTAGCGGGCTTGTCTAGCACAGATACGCAGTATTTT. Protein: CATNGLAGLSSTDTQYF.

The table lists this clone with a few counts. In nucleotides, the CDR3 is TGTGCCAGCAGGCCGGTTGGCATTAACTCCTACGAGCAGTACTTC. The encoded protein is CASRPVGINSYEQYF. The V gene is TRBV27, the J gene TRBJ2-7, with D hard to call. V lost 6 bases and J 0 bases, leaving 15 bases between the germline ends. This CDR3 comprises 15 residues. Germline assignment: CDR1 MNHEY and CDR2 SMNVEV (reference sequence).

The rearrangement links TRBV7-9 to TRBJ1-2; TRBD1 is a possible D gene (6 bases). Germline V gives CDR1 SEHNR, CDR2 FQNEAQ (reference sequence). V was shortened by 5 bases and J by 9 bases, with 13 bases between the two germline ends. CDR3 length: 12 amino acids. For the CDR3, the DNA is TGTGCCAGCAGCCCCGGGGGCCCCCGCTACACCTTC. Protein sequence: CASSPGGPRYTF.

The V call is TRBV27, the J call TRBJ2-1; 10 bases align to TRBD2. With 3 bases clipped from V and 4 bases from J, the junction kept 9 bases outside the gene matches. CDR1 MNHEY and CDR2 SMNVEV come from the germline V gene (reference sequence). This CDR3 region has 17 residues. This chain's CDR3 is CASSFTSGISAYNEQFF. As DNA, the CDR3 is TGTGCCAGCAGTTTTACTAGCGGGATCTCGGCATACAATGAGCAGTTCTTC.

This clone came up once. The CDR3: CASSFEGRNEQFF. CDR3 nucleotide sequence: TGTGCCAGCAGTTTCGAGGGGCGCAATGAGCAGTTCTTC. V gene TRBV28 combines with J gene TRBJ2-1, with D perhaps being TRBD1 or TRBD2 (5 bases each). Trimming removed 3 bases at V and 6 bases at J, with 9 bases between. This CDR3 comprises 13 residues. Per germline, CDR1 MDHEN and CDR2 SYDVKM.